Sequencing of this TCR beta chain was carried out in a study of blood T cell repertoires in COVID-19. Overall study context: Donors in the United States, Italy and Spain gave samples during acute or convalescent COVID-19.

The repertoire was sequenced with immunoSEQ multiplex PCR; TCRdb's copy has only in-frame clones and lacks some. Among 110,000 to 150,000 clones listed, about 89% were seen once. Germline V gene lookup returns CDR1 SGHVS and CDR2 FQNEAQ. The CDR3 spans 16 residues. The V end was cut by 5 bases, the J end by 2 bases, with 16 bases between. The receptor comes from a man aged 55 to 70 with active or convalescent COVID-19. The J gene is TRBJ1-5, the V gene TRBV7-8; no firm D call. Sequencing input: peripheral blood. In DNA form, the CDR3 reads TGTGCCAGCAGCCAACGGGCGGGCCAGGGCAATCAGCCCCAGCATTTT. Protein: CASSQRAGQGNQPQHF.